Below are 5 T cell receptor beta chains sequenced from a single sample in a study of control samples from healthy donors and cancer patients. Using immunoSEQ multiplex PCR, the repertoire was profiled, and TCRdb retains in-frame clones only, with some absent. Here the sample spans about 100,000 clones, more than 80% being singletons. The source material was blood. The source is a young man in good health.

This clone was seen a single time. V and J are TRBV6-5 and TRBJ2-6; D uncertain. This CDR3 spans 13 amino acids. Germline values: CDR1 MNHEY, CDR2 SVGAGI. Trimming removed 8 bases from V and 2 bases from J, with 7 bases in between. This CDR3 reads CASPVPGANVLTF. DNA for the CDR3: TGTGCCAGCCCGGTCCCTGGGGCCAACGTCCTGACTTTC.

This clone showed up just once. The J gene is TRBJ1-5, the V gene TRBV29-1, with D uncertain. Per germline, CDR1 SQVTM and CDR2 ANQGSEA. The CDR3 extends over 13 amino acids. V was clipped by 7 bases and J by 1 base, with 11 bases between them. Here the CDR3 reads CSARIGSNQPQHF. The CDR3, as DNA: TGCAGCGCCAGAATCGGGAGCAATCAGCCCCAGCATTTT.

The chain combines TRBV20-1 with TRBJ1-4; unclear D gene. The V gene lost 3 bases and the J gene lost 7 bases, with 12 bases spanning the gap. CDR1 DFQATT and CDR2 SNEGSKA come from the germline V gene (reference sequence). The CDR3 is made up of 13 amino acids. The CDR3, as DNA: TGCAGTGCTAGTAAGATTCTAGGTGAAAAACTGTTTTTT. Residues: CSASKILGEKLFF.

The chain carries TRBV5-4 and TRBJ1-6; 7 bases are shared with TRBD1. CDR1 is SGHNT and CDR2 is YYREEE in the germline V gene (reference sequence). The CDR3 is made up of 16 amino acids. Germline trimming cut 2 bases from V and 5 bases from J; bases unmatched to any gene: 7. The CDR3 loop reads CASSLPGQTNNSPLHF. DNA of the CDR3: TGTGCCAGCAGCTTACCGGGACAGACAAATAATTCACCCCTCCACTTT. Based on the CDR3 plus reference TRBV5-4 and TRBJ1-6, the full variable domain is ETGVTQSPTHLIKTRGQQVTLRCSSQSGHNTVSWYQQALGQGPQFIFQYYREEENGRGNFPPRFSGLQFPNYSSELNVNALELDDSALYLCASSLPGQTNNSPLHFGNGTRLTVT.

There are a few counts of this clone. A junction end diverges from the germline sequence, so it may reflect a read error. The chain links TRBV3-1 (or the pseudogene TRBV3-2) to TRBJ2-3, with 10 bases identical to TRBD2. In germline, CDR1 is LGHDT, CDR2 YNNKEL (reference sequence). This CDR3 region has 16 residues. The CDR3 loop is CASSQGTSEYTDTQYF. The CDR3 region has the DNA TGTGCCAGCAGTCAAGGGACTAGCGAGTACACAGATACGCAGTATTTT.